This T cell receptor (beta chain) was observed in a study of OX40 agonist ivuxolimab in advanced cancers. Between the trimmed V and J ends, which lost 4 bases and 7 bases, there was a span of 14 bases. Germline CDR1 reads SGHRS; CDR2 reads YFSETQ. CDR3 length equals 14 residues. Study findings and constraints: Certain nonresponders likewise exhibited a low normalized T-cell clonal expansion. CD4+ and CD8+ blood T cells expanded clonally by week 6 at 0.1 to 3.0 mg/kg.

Notes on this clone: The antigen is unknown.

TCRdb's copy holds only in-frame clones and misses some; the assay was immunoSEQ multiplex PCR. The repertoire holds about 8,000 clones, roughly 88% seen once, with approximately 2% in the top ten. The origin of this receptor is an adult with an advanced solid tumor such as melanoma, head and neck, liver or kidney cancer. V usage is TRBV5-1 and J usage is TRBJ1-4; no clear D gene. Source: CD4+ or CD8+ T cells sorted from blood, taken in a trial of the OX40 agonist ivuxolimab. Here the CDR3 reads CASSTDWLGEKLFF. The CDR3 nucleotides read TGCGCCAGCAGCACGGACTGGCTGGGTGAAAAACTGTTTTTT.